The T cell receptor (beta chain) under discussion was sequenced for a study of somatic mutations in cytotoxic T cells in rheumatoid arthritis. Study-wide context: Patients gave 30 ml EDTA peripheral blood immediately after diagnosis, prior to starting treatment.

A remark on this clone: Antigen: not known.

General observations from the study: Clonality measured in CD8+ T cells did not differ significantly between rheumatoid arthritis patients and age-matched healthy controls.

Produced via immunoSEQ multiplex PCR; TCRdb's table is partial and in-frame only. The sample holds 6,000 to 7,500 clones, 80% to 90% seen once. The sequence derives from an older woman with rheumatoid arthritis. The sequenced sample was CD8+ T cells sorted from blood.

The CDR3 sequence: CASSLTASSYNEQFF. Here the CDR3 DNA reads TGCGCCAGCAGCTTGACCGCTAGCTCCTACAATGAGCAGTTCTTC. The genes are TRBV5-1 and TRBJ2-1; D not certain. The V end was cut by 1 base, the J end by 0 bases, with 8 bases between. Germline assignment: CDR1 SGHRS and CDR2 YFSETQ. This CDR3 has 15 residues.